These 16 T cell receptor beta chains share one sample of origin, sequenced in a study of shared clonotypes between healthy human individuals. TCRdb's copy holds only in-frame clones and misses some; the assay was immunoSEQ multiplex PCR. Seen here are a few million clones, roughly 93% observed once, and the top ten hold 1.5% to 2%. Naive CD8 cells lacked CD45RO, underwent positive selection for CCR7 and left out terminally differentiated effector memory CD45RA+ cells. The sample was naive CD8+ T cells from PBMCs. The receptors derive from a man younger than 35 in good health. Some clones in this sample may be carry-over from other donors' samples.

This rearrangement joins TRBV28 to TRBJ1-2; D remains unclear. CDR1 is MDHEN, CDR2 SYDVKM, per germline. This CDR3 is 15 amino acids long. V gave up 5 bases and J gave up 6 bases, with 19 bases separating them. CDR3 DNA sequence: TGTGCCAGCAGTCCGCCGATTGGTCGCCCCGATGGCTACACCTTC. Its translation: CASSPPIGRPDGYTF.

The CDR3 sequence is CASSFLGQGYEQYF. Written as DNA, the CDR3 is TGTGCCAGCAGCTTTTTGGGACAGGGGTACGAGCAGTACTTC. The chain uses TRBV5-4 and TRBJ2-7, with 10 nucleotides matching TRBD1. This CDR3 region has 14 residues. Germline V CDR1 and CDR2: SGHNT, YYREEE (reference sequence). V shed 2 bases, J shed 4 bases, and the junction held 3 bases outside the gene matches.

This chain links TRBV27 with TRBJ1-5; D remains unclear. Germline V gene sequence: CDR1 MNHEY, CDR2 SMNVEV (reference sequence). This CDR3 is built from 14 residues. V lost 4 bases and J lost 4, with 11 bases in between. This CDR3 reads CASSSGGWNQPQHF. The CDR3 DNA is TGTGCCAGCAGTTCTGGAGGCTGGAATCAGCCCCAGCATTTT.

The chain employs TRBV28 and TRBJ1-4; D gene ambiguous. This CDR3 is built from 13 residues. Germline V gene data show CDR1 as MDHEN and CDR2 as SYDVKM. Trimming removed 6 bases at V and 11 bases at J, with 16 bases between. The CDR3 loop reads CASSYAEVRKLFF. In nucleotides, the CDR3 is TGTGCCAGCAGCTACGCGGAAGTGAGGAAACTGTTTTTT.

The J gene is TRBJ2-1, the V gene TRBV10-1; 7 nucleotides align to TRBD1. Germline loops: CDR1 WNHNN, CDR2 SYGVQD (reference sequence). With 3 bases clipped from V and 1 base from J, the junction kept 9 bases outside the gene matches. The CDR3 is 17 residues long. The CDR3 DNA is TGCGCCAGCAGTGAAGATCGAGGGGGCCAGTCCTACAATGAGCAGTTCTTC. As protein: CASSEDRGGQSYNEQFF.

The chain couples TRBV7-9 to TRBJ1-1; D is uncertain. Deletions cut 2 bases from V and 1 base from J, with 14 bases between. CDR1 is SEHNR and CDR2 is FQNEAQ in the germline V gene (reference sequence). The CDR3 runs to 16 residues. DNA for the CDR3: TGTGCCAGCAGCTTAAGTGGAGAGGCCGAGAACACTGAAGCTTTCTTT. Amino acid sequence: CASSLSGEAENTEAFF.

In the case of this clone: This sample also contains other DNA sequences that code for the same CDR3. This chain joins TRBV9 and TRBJ2-1; 9 bases agree with TRBD1. Trimming at V came to 2 bases and at J to 2 bases, leaving 5 bases not matched to a gene. The CDR3 extends over 16 amino acids. Per germline, CDR1 SGDLS and CDR2 YYNGEE. The CDR3 region is CASSVAGTGTYNEQFF. CDR3 DNA: TGTGCCAGCAGCGTCGCCGGGACAGGGACCTACAATGAGCAGTTCTTC. The variable domain in full, completed from reference TRBV9 and TRBJ2-1, reads DSGVTQTPKHLITATGQRVTLRCSPRSGDLSVYWYQQSLDQGLQFLIQYYNGEERAKGNILERFSAQQFPDLHSELNLSSLELGDSALYFCASSVAGTGTYNEQFFGPGTRLTVL.

The V and J genes are TRBV27 and TRBJ2-1, with 8 bases aligning to TRBD1. CDR1 MNHEY and CDR2 SMNVEV come from the germline V gene (reference sequence). There are 12 residues in the CDR3. The V gene end was trimmed by 9 bases and the J gene end by 5 bases; junction bases not matched to a gene: 3. CDR3 in amino acids: CARDREDNEQFF. Here the CDR3 DNA reads TGTGCCAGGGACAGGGAGGACAATGAGCAGTTCTTC.

The chain combines TRBV28 with TRBJ2-3; D is possibly TRBD2 (5 bases). V gave up 7 bases and J gave up 1 base, with 12 bases separating them. CDR3 length: 14 amino acids. Germline CDR1 reads MDHEN; CDR2 reads SYDVKM. CDR3 DNA: TGTGCCAGCAATACGGGGATACGCACAGATACGCAGTATTTT. Its translation: CASNTGIRTDTQYF.

The CDR3 loop is CASRHDSAGRGANVLTF. In DNA, the CDR3 is TGTGCCAGCAGGCACGACAGCGCCGGCCGTGGGGCCAACGTCCTGACTTTC. J is TRBJ2-6 and V is TRBV28, with D maybe TRBD1 (5 bases). Germline V lookup: CDR1 MDHEN, CDR2 SYDVKM. The V and J ends lost 6 bases and 3 bases respectively, with 18 bases between them. The CDR3 runs 17 residues.

The genes are TRBV27 and TRBJ2-3, with D possibly matching TRBD2 (6 bases). Trimming removed 5 bases from V and 6 bases from J, with 12 bases in between. The germline V gene has CDR1 MNHEY and CDR2 SMNVEV (reference sequence). This CDR3 comprises 13 residues. The CDR3 bases are TGTGCCAGCAGTCGACCCCGGGGGGATACGCAGTATTTT. Protein product: CASSRPRGDTQYF.

The chain combines TRBV2 with TRBJ1-1; D perhaps matches TRBD1 (6 bases). V was pared by 6 bases and J by 5 bases, with 16 bases between. Germline V gene sequence: CDR1 SNHLY, CDR2 FYNNEI. This CDR3 spans 14 amino acids. CDR3 region: CASREKEGGTEAFF. The CDR3 DNA is TGTGCCAGCAGAGAAAAGGAGGGGGGAACTGAAGCTTTCTTT.

This chain connects TRBV9 to TRBJ2-2, with a possible D match to TRBD2 (6 bases). The germline CDR1 and CDR2 sequences are SGDLS and YYNGEE. The CDR3 is 12 amino acids. Trimming left V 3 bases short and J 11 bases short, with 11 bases between. The CDR3, as DNA: TGTGCCAGCAGCGCCCCGGGACTTGAGCTGTTTTTT. Protein: CASSAPGLELFF.

V and J are TRBV29-1 and TRBJ2-2, with 8 bases fitting TRBD1. Unmatched junction bases numbered 14, after V lost 8 bases and J lost 6 bases. The CDR3 runs 15 residues. The germline CDR1 and CDR2 sequences are SQVTM and ANQGSEA. The CDR3 bases are TGCAGCCCTGCTAGGACAGGGAGGATTTCCGGGGAGCTGTTTTTT. This sequence encodes CSPARTGRISGELFF.

The chain's CDR3 is CASSLEDTQYF. For the CDR3, the DNA is TGCGCCAGCAGCTTGGAGGATACGCAGTATTTT. V usage is TRBV5-1 and J usage is TRBJ2-3, with D unresolved. The CDR3 has 11 amino acids. The V end lost 0 bases, the J end lost 6 bases, and 2 bases lay between the germline ends. The germline V gene encodes CDR1 SGHRS and CDR2 YFSETQ.

The chain recombines TRBV5-6 with TRBJ2-3; 9 bases map to TRBD2. There are 16 residues in the CDR3. Germline trimming cut 7 bases from V and 3 bases from J; bases unmatched to any gene: 12. Germline values: CDR1 SGHDT, CDR2 YYEEEE. The CDR3 DNA sequence: TGTGCCAGCTCAGCACTAGCGGGCGAGGGAACAGATACGCAGTATTTT. Its protein product is CASSALAGEGTDTQYF.